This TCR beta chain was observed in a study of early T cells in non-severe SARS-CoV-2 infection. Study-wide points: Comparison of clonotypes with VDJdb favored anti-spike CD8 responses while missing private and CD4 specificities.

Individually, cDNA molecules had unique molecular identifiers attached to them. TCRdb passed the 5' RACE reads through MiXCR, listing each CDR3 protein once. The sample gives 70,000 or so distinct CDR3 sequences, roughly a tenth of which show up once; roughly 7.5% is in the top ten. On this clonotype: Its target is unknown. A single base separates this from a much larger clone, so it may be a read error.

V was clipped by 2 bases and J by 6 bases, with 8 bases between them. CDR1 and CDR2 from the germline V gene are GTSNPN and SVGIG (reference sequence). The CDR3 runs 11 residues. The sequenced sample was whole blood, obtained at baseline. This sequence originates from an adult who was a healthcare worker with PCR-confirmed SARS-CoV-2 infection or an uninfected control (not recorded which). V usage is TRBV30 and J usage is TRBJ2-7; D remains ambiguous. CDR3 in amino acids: CAWSNSPEQYF. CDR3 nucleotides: TGTGCCTGGAGTAATTCACCCGAGCAGTACTTC.